The entry below describes one T cell receptor beta chain. Amplification of TCR beta CDR3 regions used RNA as the template. The HTBI primer set served for first-round RT-PCR of the TCR CDR3. From the multiplex PCR reads, TCRdb called clonotypes with MiXCR, one entry per CDR3 protein. The profile shows hundreds of thousands of distinct CDR3 sequences, 24% of them singletons. This sample was included in a study of T cells in Graves' hyperthyroidism and ophthalmopathy. Trimming cost V 6 bases and J 4 bases, with 13 bases left between them. CDR3 length equals 13 residues. CDR1 is SGDLS, CDR2 YYNGEE, per germline.

The clonotype comes from a woman aged 25 to 39 with Graves' ophthalmopathy. The chain uses TRBV9 and TRBJ1-1; weak D call: TRBD1 (6 bases). Specimen: blood. The CDR3 here is CASTSTGSTEAFF. CDR3 DNA sequence: TGTGCCAGCACCAGTACAGGGAGCACTGAAGCTTTCTTT.